The 13 T cell receptor beta chains below come from one sample, sequenced in a study of spatial heterogeneity in lung cancer. Study-level points and caveats: One measure, the expanded intratumoral alpha and beta TCR count, tracked tumor mutation counts.

No antigens are known for them. Time point noted: sample taken at primary tumor resection. One entry per CDR3 protein results from TCRdb running MiXCR on the 5' RACE reads. This sample has approximately 12,000 distinct CDR3 sequences, with roughly 4.6% found just once. The starting material was lung tumor tissue, obtained at surgery. The receptors here all came from a male donor with early-stage non-small cell lung cancer.

This clonotype was detected many times. This chain links TRBV5-1 with TRBJ1-3, with no clear D. CDR3 length: 17 amino acids. CDR1 is SGHRS and CDR2 is YFSETQ in the germline V gene. With 0 bases removed from V and 3 bases from J, the gap between germline ends came to 16 bases. The CDR3 DNA reads TGCGCCAGCAGCTTGGACGGCCGGGATCTTCTTGGAAACACCATATATTTT. This sequence encodes CASSLDGRDLLGNTIYF.

This clonotype was recorded many times. The chain recombines TRBV12-3 or TRBV12-4 with TRBJ2-1; the D gene is possibly TRBD1 (6 bases). V was cut by 3 bases and J by 3 bases, with 12 bases left in between. The length of the CDR3 is 15 residues. CDR3 amino acids: CASSFVDRYYNEQFF. The CDR3 DNA follows: TGTGCCAGCAGTTTTGTAGACAGGTACTACAATGAGCAGTTCTTC.

In its sample, this clonotype was seen a few times. The rearrangement uses TRBV6-5 and TRBJ2-3; tentatively, D is TRBD1 (6 bases). CDR3 length: 13 residues. Germline loops: CDR1 MNHEY, CDR2 SVGAGI. V was trimmed by 6 bases and J by 3 bases, leaving 10 bases between them. The CDR3 here is CASSKQGTDTQYF. CDR3 coding DNA: TGTGCCAGCAGCAAACAGGGTACAGATACGCAGTATTTT.

This clonotype was picked up many times. The V gene is TRBV5-6, the J gene TRBJ1-6; possibly TRBD1 for D (6 bases). From germline, CDR1 is SGHDT and CDR2 YYEEEE. V was pared by 2 bases and J by 7 bases, with 16 bases between. The CDR3 is 16 residues long. CDR3 in DNA: TGTGCCAGCAGCTTTGTCTCCGGGCAGGGGAATTCACCCCTCCACTTT. It encodes CASSFVSGQGNSPLHF. The full variable domain, its missing parts supplied by reference TRBV5-6 and TRBJ1-6, is DAGVTQSPTHLIKTRGQQVTLRCSPKSGHDTVSWYQQALGQGPQFIFQYYEEEERQRGNFPDRFSGHQFPNYSSELNVNALLLGDSALYLCASSFVSGQGNSPLHFGNGTRLTVT.

This clonotype was observed at least ten times. The rearrangement uses TRBV7-2 and TRBJ1-2; tentatively, D is TRBD1 (5 bases). This CDR3 is built from 16 residues. Trimming pared 6 bases from V and 4 bases from J, leaving 21 bases between. Per germline, CDR1 SGHTA and CDR2 FQGNSA. CDR3: CASSQGGALRGYGYTF. The CDR3 bases are TGTGCCAGCAGTCAAGGAGGGGCTCTAAGGGGCTATGGCTACACCTTC.

This clonotype was detected only a few times. The chain uses TRBV4-2 and TRBJ2-3; TRBD2 matches 10 bases. The CDR3 loop spans 17 amino acids. The J segment lost 0 bases and the V segment lost 3 bases, leaving 6 bases of the junction unmatched. The germline V gene encodes CDR1 LGHNA and CDR2 YNFKEQ. CDR3 sequence: CASSQVLAGDSTDTQYF. The CDR3 DNA reads TGTGCCAGCAGCCAGGTCCTAGCGGGGGACAGCACAGATACGCAGTATTTT.

In this sample, this clonotype turned up many times. This chain connects TRBV6-2 or TRBV6-3 to TRBJ2-3, with a tentative D call TRBD1 (5 bases). The germline V gene has CDR1 MNHEY and CDR2 SVGEGT. V was trimmed by 2 bases and J by 15 bases, leaving 15 bases between them. CDR3 length: 12 residues. The chain's CDR3 is CASSYRGQLPYF. The CDR3 nucleotides read TGTGCCAGCAGTTACCGAGGACAACTCCCATATTTT.

The CDR3 loop is CASNTGPRYGYTF. The CDR3, as DNA: TGTGCCAGCAATACCGGGCCGCGCTATGGCTACACCTTC. V usage is TRBV6-6 and J usage is TRBJ1-2; no clear D. Trimming cost V 7 bases and J 4 bases, with 13 bases left between them. CDR1 and CDR2 from the germline V gene are MNHNY and SVGAGI (reference sequence). The CDR3 spans 13 residues.

Ten or more counts support this clonotype. This sequence joins TRBV7-2 and TRBJ1-2, with a possible D match to TRBD1 (6 bases). There are 14 residues in the CDR3. With 5 bases removed from V and 4 bases from J, the gap between germline ends came to 14 bases. The germline V gene has CDR1 SGHTA and CDR2 FQGNSA. In DNA, the CDR3 is TGTGCCAGCAGCCAACAGGGACCGACCTATGGCTACACCTTC. This codes for CASSQQGPTYGYTF.

The CDR3 reads CASSLKREWKETQYF. The CDR3 DNA sequence: TGTGCCAGCAGCTTGAAGAGGGAATGGAAGGAAACCCAGTACTTC. The genes are TRBV5-8 and TRBJ2-5; TRBD2 might be the D (5 bases). V was clipped by 1 base and J by 8 bases, with 18 bases between them. Germline CDR1 SGHTS, CDR2 YDEGEE. The CDR3 contains 15 residues.

This clonotype appeared many times. The chain has TRBV7-2 and TRBJ1-2; D possibly corresponds to TRBD1 (6 bases). Germline V gene lookup returns CDR1 SGHTA and CDR2 FQGNSA. The germline V and J ends were trimmed by 1 base and 3 bases, with 15 bases remaining between them. This CDR3 has 16 amino acids. The CDR3 DNA reads as TGTGCCAGCAGCTTAGGTAGTCTGGGGGCAGACTATGGCTACACCTTC. This encodes CASSLGSLGADYGYTF.

The chain has TRBV12-3 or TRBV12-4 and TRBJ1-5; maybe TRBD1 (5 bases). This CDR3 is 14 amino acids long. The V end lost 5 bases, the J end lost 0 bases, and 8 bases lay between the germline ends. This CDR3 reads CASSVGDSNQPQHF. The CDR3 DNA is TGTGCCAGCAGTGTAGGGGATAGCAATCAGCCCCAGCATTTT.

This clonotype was found many times. The chain links TRBV20-1 to TRBJ1-1; D ambiguous. CDR1 DFQATT and CDR2 SNEGSKA come from the germline V gene (reference sequence). The V gene lost 3 bases and the J gene lost 8 bases, with 16 bases spanning the gap. There are 13 residues in the CDR3. CDR3 loop: CSAREISEGEAFF. CDR3 DNA sequence: TGCAGTGCTAGGGAGATCTCTGAAGGCGAAGCTTTCTTT.